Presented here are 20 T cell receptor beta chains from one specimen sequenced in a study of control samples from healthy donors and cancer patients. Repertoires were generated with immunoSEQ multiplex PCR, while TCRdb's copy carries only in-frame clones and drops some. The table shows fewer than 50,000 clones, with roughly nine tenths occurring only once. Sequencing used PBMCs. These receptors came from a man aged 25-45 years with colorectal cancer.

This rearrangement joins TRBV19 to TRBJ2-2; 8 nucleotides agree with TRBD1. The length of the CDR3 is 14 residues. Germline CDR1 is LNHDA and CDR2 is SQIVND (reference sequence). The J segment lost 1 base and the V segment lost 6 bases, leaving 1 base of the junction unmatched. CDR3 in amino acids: CASSDRGNTGELFF. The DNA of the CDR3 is TGTGCCAGTAGCGACAGGGGGAACACCGGGGAGCTGTTTTTT. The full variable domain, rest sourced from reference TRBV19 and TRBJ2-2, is DGGITQSPKYLFRKEGQNVTLSCEQNLNHDAMYWYRQDPGQGLRLIYYSQIVNDFQKGDIAEGYSVSREKKESFPLTVTSAQKNPTAFYLCASSDRGNTGELFFGEGSRLTVL.

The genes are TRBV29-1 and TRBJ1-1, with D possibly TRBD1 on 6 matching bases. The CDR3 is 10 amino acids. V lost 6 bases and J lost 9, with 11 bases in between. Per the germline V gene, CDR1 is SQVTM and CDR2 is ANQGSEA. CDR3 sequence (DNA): TGCAGCGTCCTCGGACAGAAAGCTTTCTTT. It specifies CSVLGQKAFF.

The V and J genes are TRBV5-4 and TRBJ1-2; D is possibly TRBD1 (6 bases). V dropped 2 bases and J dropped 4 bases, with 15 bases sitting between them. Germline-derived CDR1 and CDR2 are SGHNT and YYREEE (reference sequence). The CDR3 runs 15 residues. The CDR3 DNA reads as TGTGCCAGCAGCTTACCACAGGGAGGGAGCTATGGCTACACCTTC. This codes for CASSLPQGGSYGYTF.

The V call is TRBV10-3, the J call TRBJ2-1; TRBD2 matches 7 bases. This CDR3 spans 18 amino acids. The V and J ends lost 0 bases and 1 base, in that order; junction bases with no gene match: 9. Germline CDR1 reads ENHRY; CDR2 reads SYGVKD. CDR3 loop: CAISESVGGALSYNEQFF. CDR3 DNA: TGTGCCATCAGTGAGTCGGTGGGAGGGGCCCTTTCCTACAATGAGCAGTTCTTC.

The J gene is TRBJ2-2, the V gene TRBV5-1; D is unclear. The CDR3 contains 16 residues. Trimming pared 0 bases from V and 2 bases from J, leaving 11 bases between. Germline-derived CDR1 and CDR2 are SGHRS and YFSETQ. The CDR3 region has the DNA TGCGCCAGCAGCTTGGATTTGGCCCTAAACACCGGGGAGCTGTTTTTT. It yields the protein CASSLDLALNTGELFF.

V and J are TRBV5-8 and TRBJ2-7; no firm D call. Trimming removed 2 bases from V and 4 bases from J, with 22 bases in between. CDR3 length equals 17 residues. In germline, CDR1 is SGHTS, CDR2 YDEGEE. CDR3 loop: CASSFFSTSGSMYEQYF. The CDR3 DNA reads TGTGCCAGCAGCTTTTTTAGTACATCGGGCAGCATGTACGAGCAGTACTTC.

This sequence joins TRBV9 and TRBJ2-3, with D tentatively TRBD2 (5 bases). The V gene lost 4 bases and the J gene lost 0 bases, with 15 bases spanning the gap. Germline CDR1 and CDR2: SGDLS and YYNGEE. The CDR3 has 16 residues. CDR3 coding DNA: TGTGCCAGCAGCCGAAGAGTCGGGGATAGCACAGATACGCAGTATTTT. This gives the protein CASSRRVGDSTDTQYF. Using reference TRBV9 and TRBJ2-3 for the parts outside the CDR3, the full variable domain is DSGVTQTPKHLITATGQRVTLRCSPRSGDLSVYWYQQSLDQGLQFLIQYYNGEERAKGNILERFSAQQFPDLHSELNLSSLELGDSALYFCASSRRVGDSTDTQYFGPGTRLTVL.

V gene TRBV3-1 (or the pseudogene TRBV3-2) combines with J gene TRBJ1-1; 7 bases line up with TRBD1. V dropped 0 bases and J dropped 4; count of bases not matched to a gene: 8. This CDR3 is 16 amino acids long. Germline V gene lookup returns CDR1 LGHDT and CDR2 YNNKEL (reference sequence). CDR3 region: CASSQEGSGGRTEAFF. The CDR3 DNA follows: TGTGCCAGCAGCCAAGAAGGGTCAGGGGGGCGCACTGAAGCTTTCTTT.

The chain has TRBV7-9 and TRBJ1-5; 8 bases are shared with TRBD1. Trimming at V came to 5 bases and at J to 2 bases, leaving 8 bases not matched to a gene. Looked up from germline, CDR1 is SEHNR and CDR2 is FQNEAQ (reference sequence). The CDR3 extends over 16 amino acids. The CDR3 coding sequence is TGTGCCAGCAGCGATGGACAGGGTGTGGGCAATCAGCCCCAGCATTTT. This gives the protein CASSDGQGVGNQPQHF.

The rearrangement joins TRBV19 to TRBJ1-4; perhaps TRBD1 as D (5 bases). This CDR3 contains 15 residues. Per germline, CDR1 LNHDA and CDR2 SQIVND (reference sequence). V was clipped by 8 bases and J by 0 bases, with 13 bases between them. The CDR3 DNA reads TGTGCCAGTTCAAATACAGGTTCAACTAATGAAAAACTGTTTTTT. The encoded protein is CASSNTGSTNEKLFF.

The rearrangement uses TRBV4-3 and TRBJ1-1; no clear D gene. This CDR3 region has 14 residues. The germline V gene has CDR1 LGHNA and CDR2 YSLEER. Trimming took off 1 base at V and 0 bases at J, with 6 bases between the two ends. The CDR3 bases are TGCGCCAGCAGCCAAGGGGAGATGAACACTGAAGCTTTCTTT. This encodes CASSQGEMNTEAFF.

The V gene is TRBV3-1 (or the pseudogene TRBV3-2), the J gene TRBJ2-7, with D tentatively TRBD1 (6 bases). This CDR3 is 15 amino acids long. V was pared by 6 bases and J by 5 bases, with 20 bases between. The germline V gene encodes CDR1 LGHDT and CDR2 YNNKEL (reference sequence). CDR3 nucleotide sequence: TGTGCCAGCAGTCAGCAGCCCGCGAACAGGGACGAGCAGTACTTC. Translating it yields CASSQQPANRDEQYF.

The CDR3 DNA sequence: TGCGCCAGCAGCCTATCACCGGACAGGCTGTACTCTGGAAACACCATATATTTT. It specifies CASSLSPDRLYSGNTIYF. The chain joins TRBV4-1 to TRBJ1-3, with 7 bases aligning to TRBD1. CDR3 length: 18 residues. Germline V gene sequence: CDR1 MGHRA, CDR2 YSYEKL. V was pared by 4 bases and J by 0 bases, with 12 bases of the junction left unmatched.

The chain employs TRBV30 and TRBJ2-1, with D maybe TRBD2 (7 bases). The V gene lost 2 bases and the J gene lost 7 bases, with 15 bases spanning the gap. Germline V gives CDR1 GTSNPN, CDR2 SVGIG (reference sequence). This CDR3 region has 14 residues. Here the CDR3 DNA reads TGTGCCTGGAGTAGGAGGGGGGGGTTGAATGAGCAGTTCTTC. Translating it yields CAWSRRGGLNEQFF.

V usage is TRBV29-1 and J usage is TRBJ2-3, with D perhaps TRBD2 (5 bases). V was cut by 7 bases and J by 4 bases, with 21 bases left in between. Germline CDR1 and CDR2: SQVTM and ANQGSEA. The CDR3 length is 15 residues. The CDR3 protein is CSAARGAVGADTQYF. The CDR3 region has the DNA TGCAGCGCCGCAAGAGGCGCGGTCGGGGCAGATACGCAGTATTTT.

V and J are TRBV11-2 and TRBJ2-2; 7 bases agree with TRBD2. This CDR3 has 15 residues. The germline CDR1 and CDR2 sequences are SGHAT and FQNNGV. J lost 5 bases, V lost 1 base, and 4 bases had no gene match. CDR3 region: CASSLVGAGTGELFF. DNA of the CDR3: TGTGCCAGCAGCTTAGTGGGAGCGGGGACCGGGGAGCTGTTTTTT.

The CDR3 protein is CASSIDRRSMLFF. The CDR3 DNA reads TGTGCCAGTAGTATAGATCGGCGGTCGATGCTGTTTTTT. The chain uses TRBV19 and TRBJ2-2; no clear D gene. This CDR3 contains 13 residues. Trimming shortened V by 0 bases and J by 13 bases, and 12 bases separated the two germline ends. Germline values: CDR1 LNHDA, CDR2 SQIVND (reference sequence).

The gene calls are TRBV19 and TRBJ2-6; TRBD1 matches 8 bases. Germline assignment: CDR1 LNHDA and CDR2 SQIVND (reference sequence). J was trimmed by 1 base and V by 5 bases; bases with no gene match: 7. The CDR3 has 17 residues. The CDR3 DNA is TGTGCCAGTAGTTCATGGACAGGGTCGTCTGGGGCCAACGTCCTGACTTTC. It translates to CASSSWTGSSGANVLTF.

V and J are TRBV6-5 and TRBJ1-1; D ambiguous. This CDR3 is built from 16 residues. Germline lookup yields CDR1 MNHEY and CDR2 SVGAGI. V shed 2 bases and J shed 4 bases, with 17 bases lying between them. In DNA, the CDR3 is TGTGCCAGCAGTTACGAAGTTGCGGGGTTGGGCACTGAAGCTTTCTTT. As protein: CASSYEVAGLGTEAFF.

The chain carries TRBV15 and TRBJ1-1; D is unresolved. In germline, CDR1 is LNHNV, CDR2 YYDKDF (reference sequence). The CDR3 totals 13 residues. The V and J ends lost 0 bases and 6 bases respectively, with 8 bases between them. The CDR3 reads CATSRDLSAEAFF. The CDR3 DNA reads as TGTGCCACCAGCAGAGATCTGTCGGCTGAAGCTTTCTTT. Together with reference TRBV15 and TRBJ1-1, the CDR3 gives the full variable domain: DAMVIQNPRYQVTQFGKPVTLSCSQTLNHNVMYWYQQKSSQAPKLLFHYYDKDFNNEADTPDNFQSRRPNTSFCFLDIRSPGLGDTAMYLCATSRDLSAEAFFGQGTRLTVV.